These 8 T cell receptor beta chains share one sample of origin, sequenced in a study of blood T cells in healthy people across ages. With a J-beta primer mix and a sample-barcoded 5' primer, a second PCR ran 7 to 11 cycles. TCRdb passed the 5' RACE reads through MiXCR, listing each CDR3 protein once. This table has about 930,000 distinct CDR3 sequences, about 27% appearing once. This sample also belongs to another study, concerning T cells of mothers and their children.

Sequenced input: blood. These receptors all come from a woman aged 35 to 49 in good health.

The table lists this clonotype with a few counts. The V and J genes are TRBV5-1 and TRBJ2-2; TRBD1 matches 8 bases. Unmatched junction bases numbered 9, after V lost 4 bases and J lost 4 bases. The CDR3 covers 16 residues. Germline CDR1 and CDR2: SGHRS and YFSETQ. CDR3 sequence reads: CASSTDRAFVTGELFF. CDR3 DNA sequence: TGCGCCAGCAGCACGGACAGGGCGTTTGTCACCGGGGAGCTGTTTTTT.

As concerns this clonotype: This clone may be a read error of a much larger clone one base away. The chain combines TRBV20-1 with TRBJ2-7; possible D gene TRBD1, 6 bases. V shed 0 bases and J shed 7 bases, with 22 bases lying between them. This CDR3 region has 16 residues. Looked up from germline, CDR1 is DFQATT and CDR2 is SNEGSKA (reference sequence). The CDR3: CSARDLDRTYRDEQYF. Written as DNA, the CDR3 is TGCAGTGCTAGAGATCTTGACAGGACGTATCGCGATGAGCAGTACTTC.

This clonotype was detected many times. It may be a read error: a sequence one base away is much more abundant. The CDR3 region is CASRREETRYEQYF. The CDR3 DNA is TGCGCCAGCAGAAGGGAGGAAACACGCTACGAGCAGTACTTC. The chain couples TRBV5-1 to TRBJ2-7, with a possible D match to TRBD2 (6 bases). V was shortened by 5 bases and J by 3 bases, with 15 bases between the two germline ends. This CDR3 is 14 amino acids long. Germline values: CDR1 SGHRS, CDR2 YFSETQ.

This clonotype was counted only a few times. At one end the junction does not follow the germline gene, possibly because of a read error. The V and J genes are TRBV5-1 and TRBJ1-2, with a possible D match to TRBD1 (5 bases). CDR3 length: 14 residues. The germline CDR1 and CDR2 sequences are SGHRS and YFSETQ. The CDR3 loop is CASNLSGDRYGYTF. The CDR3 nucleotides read TGCGCCAGCAACTTGTCCGGGGACCGCTATGGCTACACCTTC.

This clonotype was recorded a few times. CDR3 residues: CASSLEGATYQETQYF. In DNA, the CDR3 is TGCGCCAGCAGCTTGGAGGGGGCCACCTATCAAGAGACCCAGTACTTC. This chain links TRBV5-1 with TRBJ2-5; 7 bases are shared with TRBD1. The junction had 7 bases not matched to a gene; V was cut back by 0 bases and J by 2 bases. Germline values: CDR1 SGHRS, CDR2 YFSETQ. The CDR3 contains 16 residues.

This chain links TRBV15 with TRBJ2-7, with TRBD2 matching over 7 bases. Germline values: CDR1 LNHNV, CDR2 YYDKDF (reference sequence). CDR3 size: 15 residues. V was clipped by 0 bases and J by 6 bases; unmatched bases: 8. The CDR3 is CATSRDRRGDCEQYF. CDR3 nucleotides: TGTGCCACCAGCAGAGATCGCCGGGGGGATTGCGAGCAGTACTTC.

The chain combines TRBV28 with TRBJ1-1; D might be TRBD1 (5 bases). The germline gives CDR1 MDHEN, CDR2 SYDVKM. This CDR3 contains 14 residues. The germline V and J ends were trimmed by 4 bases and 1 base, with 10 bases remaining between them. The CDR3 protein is CASSSGRANTEAFF. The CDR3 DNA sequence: TGTGCCAGCAGTTCCGGCAGGGCGAACACTGAAGCTTTCTTT.

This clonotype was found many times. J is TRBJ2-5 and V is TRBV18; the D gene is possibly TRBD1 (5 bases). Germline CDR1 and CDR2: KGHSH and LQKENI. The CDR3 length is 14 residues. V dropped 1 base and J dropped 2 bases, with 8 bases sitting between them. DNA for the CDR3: TGTGCCAGCTCACCACAAACAGGTCAAGAGACCCAGTACTTC. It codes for CASSPQTGQETQYF.